This is a list of T cell receptor beta chains from one sample in a study of brain T cells in children with intractable seizures. TCRdb's table, derived via immunoSEQ multiplex PCR, lists solely in-frame clones and lacks some. The profile shows about 350,000 clones, over 90% of them singletons. The input for sequencing was peripheral blood, taken 5 to 6 months after surgery. All receptors come from a boy under three years old with tuberous sclerosis and intractable seizures. The CDR3 runs from the conserved cysteine through the conserved F or W. Each record gives: D gene, V gene, J gene, CDR3 protein, CDR3 DNA. A D gene is named only where the DNA matches it firmly.

d_call: NA
v_call: TRBV1
j_call: TRBJ2-3
cdr3_aa: CTSSRTPGQLSTDTQYF
cdr3_nt: TGCACCAGCAGCCGGACCCCGGGACAACTTAGCACAGATACGCAGTATTTT

d_call: NA
v_call: TRBV11-2
j_call: TRBJ2-5
cdr3_aa: CASSLSRDNQETQYF
cdr3_nt: TGTGCCAGCAGCTTAAGCCGGGACAACCAAGAGACCCAGTACTTC

d_call: TRBD1
v_call: TRBV27
j_call: TRBJ2-2
cdr3_aa: CASRMDRDTGELFF
cdr3_nt: TGTGCCAGCAGGATGGACAGGGACACCGGGGAGCTGTTTTTT

d_call: TRBD1
v_call: TRBV5-6
j_call: TRBJ1-4
cdr3_aa: CASSLDQTGVNEKLFF
cdr3_nt: TGTGCCAGCAGCTTGGATCAGACAGGGGTAAATGAAAAACTGTTTTTT

d_call: TRBD1
v_call: TRBV5-1
j_call: TRBJ2-7
cdr3_aa: CASSLDRGLSYEQYF
cdr3_nt: TGCGCCAGCAGCTTGGACAGGGGGCTTTCCTACGAGCAGTACTTC

d_call: TRBD1
v_call: TRBV24-1
j_call: TRBJ2-7
cdr3_aa: CATSESPGQGRGEQYF
cdr3_nt: TGTGCCACCAGTGAAAGTCCGGGACAGGGGAGAGGCGAGCAGTACTTC

d_call: NA
v_call: TRBV6-1
j_call: TRBJ1-1
cdr3_aa: CASSDAGHRNTEAFF
cdr3_nt: TGTGCCAGCAGTGACGCGGGACATAGGAACACTGAAGCTTTCTTT

d_call: NA
v_call: TRBV6-5
j_call: TRBJ1-1
cdr3_aa: CASIPEGVFTEAFF
cdr3_nt: TGTGCCAGCATTCCGGAGGGGGTTTTCACTGAAGCTTTCTTT

d_call: TRBD1
v_call: TRBV7-8
j_call: TRBJ1-2
cdr3_aa: CASSTEGQGDVDYGYTF
cdr3_nt: TGTGCCAGCAGCACAGAGGGACAGGGAGATGTGGACTATGGCTACACCTTC

d_call: TRBD2
v_call: TRBV7-2
j_call: TRBJ2-5
cdr3_aa: CASSSGGQETQYF
cdr3_nt: TGTGCCAGCAGCTCCGGGGGGCAAGAGACCCAGTACTTC

d_call: NA
v_call: TRBV5-1
j_call: TRBJ2-7
cdr3_aa: CASSGTGAPYEQYF
cdr3_nt: TGCGCCAGCAGCGGGACCGGGGCCCCCTACGAGCAGTACTTC

d_call: NA
v_call: TRBV2
j_call: TRBJ1-1
cdr3_aa: CASRRFGLGVKNTEAFF
cdr3_nt: TGTGCCAGCAGGCGTTTCGGGCTGGGGGTAAAAAACACTGAAGCTTTCTTT

d_call: NA
v_call: TRBV30
j_call: TRBJ1-2
cdr3_aa: CAWSDRQRSYGYTF
cdr3_nt: TGTGCCTGGAGCGACAGACAGAGATCCTATGGCTACACCTTC

d_call: NA
v_call: TRBV5-4
j_call: TRBJ1-1
cdr3_aa: CASSLAQGTEAFF
cdr3_nt: TGTGCCAGCAGCTTGGCTCAGGGCACTGAAGCTTTCTTT

d_call: NA
v_call: TRBV2
j_call: TRBJ1-6
cdr3_aa: CASSHIDDYRYSPLHF
cdr3_nt: TGTGCCAGCAGTCATATCGACGATTACCGTTATTCACCCCTCCACTTT